This T cell receptor (beta chain) derives from a study of T-cell reconstitution after alpha-beta-depleted transplantation in children. Unique molecular identifiers were incorporated during preparation of the TCRbeta library. TCRdb independently ran MiXCR on the PCR reads; one entry per CDR3 protein. Of about 200,000 distinct CDR3 sequences detected, 5% to 7.5% appear once; the ten largest clones hold around 4.4%. Comments on this clonotype: Antigen unknown.

Whole-study results and caveats: T-cell numbers and diversity one year post-transplant derived largely from freshly generated T cells. It was reported that alpha-beta T cells came from several hundred expanded graft clones (about two months after transplant).

With 5 bases removed from V and 2 bases from J, the gap between germline ends came to 10 bases. The CDR3 totals 13 residues. Germline V lookup: CDR1 MNHEY, CDR2 SMNVEV (reference sequence). The source of this sequence is a girl less than two years old with combined immunodeficiency, due to receive a stem cell transplant. This specimen was PBMCs, taken before TCRalphabeta/CD19-depleted stem cell transplant. The chain links TRBV27 to TRBJ2-7; no clear D. In nucleotides, the CDR3 is TGTGCCAGCAGTAATTTGGGCCCCTACGAGCAGTACTTC. Its protein is CASSNLGPYEQYF.